This TCR beta chain was captured in a study of beta chain features in type 1 diabetes. Study outcomes and limitations: Naive, central memory and Treg TCRB repertoires appeared more alike in patients than in healthy donors.

Per donor, one heparinised blood draw averaged approximately 120 mL. Cell sorting via CD45RO/CCR7/CD25/CD127/CD95/CD27 was performed to obtain CD4+ naive, central memory, regulatory and stem cell-like memory cells. Sorted populations all had greater than 95% purity. Expressed TCRB transcripts got sequenced, as all isolated RNA was reverse transcribed. Profiling relied on immunoSEQ multiplex PCR, and the TCRdb table lists in-frame clones only, not all of them. The table includes about half a million clones, 30% detected once. A few counts support this clone. No antigen is known for it. From germline, CDR1 is KGHSH and CDR2 LQKENI. V was pared by 5 bases and J by 0 bases, with 14 bases between. The CDR3 has 17 residues.

V is TRBV18 and J is TRBJ2-6, with D possibly matching TRBD2 (5 bases). Sample: naive CD4+ T cells from blood. The TCR sequence derives from a man aged 18 to 29 in good health. This chain's CDR3 is CASSSFRGSSGANVLTF. As DNA, the CDR3 is TGTGCCAGCTCATCGTTCCGGGGAAGCTCTGGGGCCAACGTCCTGACTTTC.